Presented here are 12 T cell receptor beta chains from one specimen sequenced in a study of T cells in localized non-small cell lung cancer. Repertoires were generated with immunoSEQ multiplex PCR, while TCRdb's copy carries only in-frame clones and drops some. The table records some 38,000 clones, about nine tenths of them present only once. The sample in question was peripheral blood mononuclear cells, obtained before any cancer treatment. These receptors were obtained from a male donor older than 55 with stage II lung adenocarcinoma.

The chain is built from TRBV9 and TRBJ2-3, with 7 bases matching TRBD2. Unmatched junction bases numbered 11, after V lost 0 bases and J lost 4 bases. The CDR3 contains 17 residues. The germline gives CDR1 SGDLS, CDR2 YYNGEE. The CDR3 protein is CASSVEASGRWADTQYF. As DNA, the CDR3 is TGTGCCAGCAGCGTAGAGGCTAGCGGTCGATGGGCAGATACGCAGTATTTT.

This sequence joins TRBV19 and TRBJ1-1, with D perhaps TRBD1 (6 bases). The V gene lost 6 bases and the J gene lost 2 bases, with 19 bases spanning the gap. The CDR3 is made up of 16 amino acids. The germline gives CDR1 LNHDA, CDR2 SQIVND (reference sequence). The CDR3 region is CASSGGAGAGNTEAFF. DNA for the CDR3: TGTGCCAGTAGCGGGGGGGCAGGGGCAGGCAACACTGAAGCTTTCTTT.

This clone was observed a handful of times. The rearrangement joins TRBV4-3 to TRBJ2-2; possibly TRBD1 or TRBD2 for D (6 bases each). Between the trimmed V and J ends, which lost 1 base and 6 bases, there was a span of 12 bases. Germline loops: CDR1 LGHNA, CDR2 YSLEER. The CDR3 consists of 15 residues. CDR3 nucleotide sequence: TGCGCCAGCAGCCAAGTTTTAAGGGGGGCCGGGGAGCTGTTTTTT. As protein: CASSQVLRGAGELFF.

This chain connects TRBV4-2 to TRBJ2-7, with D possibly TRBD1 on 6 matching bases. CDR3 length equals 15 residues. Germline assignment: CDR1 LGHNA and CDR2 YNFKEQ. Trimming took off 1 base at V and 2 bases at J, with 12 bases between the two ends. The CDR3, as DNA: TGTGCCAGCAGCCAAGCCCGGACAGAAACCTACGAGCAGTACTTC. Residues: CASSQARTETYEQYF.

The chain links TRBV7-2 to TRBJ1-2; 10 bases are shared with TRBD1. This CDR3 comprises 14 residues. V dropped 4 bases and J dropped 5; count of bases not matched to a gene: 4. Germline V lookup: CDR1 SGHTA, CDR2 FQGNSA. CDR3 amino acids: CASSSGTGAYGYTF. In nucleotides, the CDR3 is TGTGCCAGCAGCTCCGGGACAGGGGCGTATGGCTACACCTTC.

The chain has TRBV5-4 and TRBJ1-1, with D uncertain. V was cut by 2 bases and J by 7 bases, with 12 bases left in between. Germline loops: CDR1 SGHNT, CDR2 YYREEE (reference sequence). The CDR3 has 13 amino acids. The CDR3 nucleotides read TGTGCCAGCAGCTTCAGGCAGTACGGTGAAGCTTTCTTT. This encodes CASSFRQYGEAFF.

The chain links TRBV4-2 to TRBJ1-2, with a weak D call TRBD1 (5 bases). The CDR3 sequence is 15 residues long. Germline-derived CDR1 and CDR2 are LGHNA and YNFKEQ. V dropped 0 bases and J dropped 6 bases, with 14 bases sitting between them. The CDR3 reads CASSQESEGRDGYTF. CDR3 nucleotides: TGTGCCAGCAGCCAAGAGTCGGAGGGACGGGATGGCTACACCTTC.

V and J are TRBV7-9 and TRBJ1-1; 7 nucleotides agree with TRBD1. The CDR3 is 17 residues long. In germline, CDR1 is SEHNR, CDR2 FQNEAQ (reference sequence). After removal of 5 bases from V and 2 bases from J, the junction contained 14 bases not matched to a gene. The CDR3 DNA is TGTGCCAGCAGCCCCCTCTCGGGGAGGGGGCGCAACACTGAAGCTTTCTTT. Translated, it gives CASSPLSGRGRNTEAFF.

The V and J genes are TRBV5-4 and TRBJ2-5; 7 nucleotides agree with TRBD1. The CDR3 spans 13 residues. Per germline, CDR1 SGHNT and CDR2 YYREEE (reference sequence). Germline trimming cut 4 bases from V and 5 bases from J; bases unmatched to any gene: 5. The CDR3 is CASSNPGQETQYF. The CDR3 DNA follows: TGTGCCAGCAGCAACCCGGGACAGGAGACCCAGTACTTC.

The chain carries TRBV7-2 and TRBJ2-1; 12 bases agree with TRBD2. Germline V CDR1 and CDR2: SGHTA, FQGNSA. With 1 base clipped from V and 6 bases from J, the junction kept 1 base outside the gene matches. This CDR3 has 15 amino acids. CDR3 DNA sequence: TGTGCCAGCAGCTTAGAACTAGCGGGAGGCAATGAGCAGTTCTTC. Residues: CASSLELAGGNEQFF. Full variable domain (missing parts from reference TRBV7-2 and TRBJ2-1): GAGVSQSPSNKVTEKGKDVELRCDPISGHTALYWYRQSLGQGLEFLIYFQGNSAPDKSGLPSDRFSAERTGGSVSTLTIQRTQQEDSAVYLCASSLELAGGNEQFFGPGTRLTVL.

The chain carries TRBV5-1 and TRBJ2-7; 8 bases fit TRBD2. CDR3 length: 15 amino acids. Germline CDR1 and CDR2: SGHRS and YFSETQ. With 1 base clipped from V and 4 bases from J, the junction kept 7 bases outside the gene matches. The CDR3 DNA follows: TGCGCCAGCAGCTTGTCGGGCGGGAGGAAATACGAGCAGTACTTC. It yields the protein CASSLSGGRKYEQYF. The whole variable domain, filled in from reference TRBV5-1 and TRBJ2-7, reads KAGVTQTPRYLIKTRGQQVTLSCSPISGHRSVSWYQQTPGQGLQFLFEYFSETQRNKGNFPGRFSGRQFSNSRSEMNVSTLELGDSALYLCASSLSGGRKYEQYFGPGTRLTVT.

The chain links TRBV19 to TRBJ2-7; D remains unclear. Germline values: CDR1 LNHDA, CDR2 SQIVND (reference sequence). Trimming took 3 bases from V and 1 from J, leaving 10 bases between them. The CDR3 covers 14 residues. The CDR3 nucleotides are TGTGCCAGTAGTATGGGCGGATCTTCCTACGAGCAGTACTTC. It yields the protein CASSMGGSSYEQYF.